This TCR beta chain is drawn from a study of T cell responses to AZD1222 COVID-19 vaccine. As for the study in general: Analysis merged second doses at about 4 or about 12 weeks. Overall study results and limits: Only 5 or 6 individuals given AZD1222 were seropositive at baseline. Vaccine-associated CD4 TCRs spanned spike, dominant at 160-218 and 743-854. Clonal diversity may have been underestimated in mostly white British donors.

CDR3 size: 15 residues. Trimming at V came to 2 bases and at J to 5 bases, leaving 5 bases not matched to a gene. The germline V gene has CDR1 KGHDR and CDR2 SFDVKD. In regard to this clone: Its antigen is still unknown.

The repertoire was sequenced with immunoSEQ multiplex PCR; TCRdb's copy has only in-frame clones and lacks some. The sample carries about 120,000 clones, around nine tenths recorded once. The clonotype was recovered from an adult in good health. The V and J genes are TRBV24-1 and TRBJ2-1; 7 positions agree with TRBD2. The sample in question was peripheral blood, obtained on day 0 of AZD1222 vaccination. The CDR3 coding sequence is TGTGCCACCAGTGATTCGGGAGGACGGAACAATGAGCAGTTCTTC. As protein: CATSDSGGRNNEQFF.